The 27 T cell receptor beta chains below were found in one sample sequenced in a study of T-cell reconstitution after alpha-beta-depleted transplantation in children (dated by TCRdb to about 2016). The sample's treatment or condition label, decoded: allogeneic hematopoietic cell transplantation with graft depleted of TCRalphabeta T cells and CD19 B cells. The method was PCR. The sequencer listed for this sample is Illumina HiSeq 2500. Molecular barcoding was employed in the preparation of TCR libraries, with unique molecular identifiers being used to normalize TCRbeta repertoire quantification. TCRdb trimmed public reads at Q25 via fastp, called clones via MiXCR and kept in-frame beta chains. Every entry covers one CDR3 protein and lists the most common genes and DNA from its rows. The sample yields more than 300,000 distinct CDR3 sequences; roughly 17% were counted once. Together, the top ten hold around 38% of the sample.

The sample in question was PBMCs, mostly from graft donor cells, obtained 360 days after TCRalphabeta/CD19-depleted stem cell transplant. The receptors stem from a male patient aged 2 to 10 who had a stem cell transplant for acute lymphoblastic leukemia, so the T cells may come from the graft donor.

The J gene is TRBJ2-4, the V gene TRBV12-3 or TRBV12-4; D not certain. CDR3 length: 15 amino acids. V gave up 2 bases and J gave up 0 bases, with 8 bases separating them. The CDR3 reads CASSLFHVAKNIQYF. The CDR3 coding sequence is TGTGCCAGCAGTTTATTCCATGTAGCCAAAAACATTCAGTACTTC.

The V gene is TRBV5-1, the J gene TRBJ2-3; TRBD2 agrees at 14 bases. Germline assignment: CDR1 SGHRS and CDR2 YFSETQ. The CDR3 consists of 17 residues. With V trimmed by 4 bases and J by 5 bases, 9 bases remained unmatched. The CDR3 DNA sequence: TGCGCCAGCAGCCCGGGACTAGCGGGAGTATTGGGAGATACGCAGTATTTT. Protein product: CASSPGLAGVLGDTQYF. Filled out from reference TRBV5-1 and TRBJ2-3, the complete variable domain reads KAGVTQTPRYLIKTRGQQVTLSCSPISGHRSVSWYQQTPGQGLQFLFEYFSETQRNKGNFPGRFSGRQFSNSRSEMNVSTLELGDSALYLCASSPGLAGVLGDTQYFGPGTRLTVL.

The genes are TRBV6-1 and TRBJ1-5; D ambiguous. CDR1 and CDR2 from the germline V gene are MNHNS and SASEGT. The V gene lost 3 bases and the J gene lost 5 bases, with 5 bases spanning the gap. The CDR3 runs 12 residues. The DNA of the CDR3 is TGTGCCAGCAGTGACCCTTATCAGCCCCAGCATTTT. Translating it yields CASSDPYQPQHF.

This clonotype was observed at least ten times. The V and J genes are TRBV3-1 and TRBJ2-2; D uncertain. V was trimmed by 0 bases and J by 8 bases, leaving 7 bases between them. CDR1 is LGHDT and CDR2 is YNNKEL in the germline V gene (reference sequence). This CDR3 contains 13 residues. CDR3 region: CASSQDRPGELFF. For the CDR3, the DNA is TGTGCCAGCAGCCAAGACAGGCCTGGGGAGCTGTTTTTT.

The rearrangement uses TRBV20-1 and TRBJ2-5; TRBD2 might be the D (6 bases). There are 15 residues in the CDR3. The ends were cut back, 0 bases at V and 7 bases at J, with 18 bases in the middle. Germline lookup yields CDR1 DFQATT and CDR2 SNEGSKA (reference sequence). The CDR3 sequence is CSARDILREGVTQYF. Here the CDR3 DNA reads TGCAGTGCTAGAGATATTCTGCGGGAAGGGGTGACCCAGTACTTC.

The chain carries TRBV29-1 and TRBJ2-7; a weak D match, TRBD1 (5 bases). Germline V gene data show CDR1 as SQVTM and CDR2 as ANQGSEA. The V and J ends lost 4 bases and 1 base respectively, with 11 bases between them. This CDR3 has 13 residues. CDR3 loop: CSVGGRASYEQYF. The CDR3 region has the DNA TGCAGCGTTGGGGGCAGGGCGTCCTACGAGCAGTACTTC.

This clonotype was seen a handful of times. This chain joins TRBV12-3 or TRBV12-4 and TRBJ2-5; 7 nucleotides align to TRBD2. Losses at the gene ends were 7 bases for V and 5 bases for J; bases not matched to a gene: 13. The CDR3 sequence is 15 residues long. CDR3 protein: CASKFGGRGEETQYF. DNA for the CDR3: TGTGCCAGCAAGTTCGGGGGGAGGGGAGAGGAGACCCAGTACTTC.

This chain links TRBV28 with TRBJ1-1; D uncertain. This CDR3 is 14 amino acids long. V was shortened by 6 bases and J by 3 bases, with 14 bases between the two germline ends. CDR1 and CDR2 from the germline V gene are MDHEN and SYDVKM. The CDR3 sequence is CASSQPQQYTEAFF. The CDR3 coding sequence is TGTGCCAGCAGCCAACCCCAACAGTACACTGAAGCTTTCTTT.

This sequence joins TRBV29-1 and TRBJ2-5; either TRBD1 or TRBD2 may supply D (5 bases each). V was trimmed by 7 bases and J by 5 bases, leaving 17 bases between them. Germline V CDR1 and CDR2: SQVTM, ANQGSEA. This CDR3 has 13 residues. CDR3 DNA: TGCAGCGCCCGAAGGGACGGGTTGGAGACCCAGTACTTC. Translating it yields CSARRDGLETQYF.

The J gene is TRBJ2-5, the V gene TRBV5-1, with 7 bases lining up with TRBD1. Looked up from germline, CDR1 is SGHRS and CDR2 is YFSETQ. J gave up 7 bases and V 5 bases, and 8 bases lay outside the gene matches. The CDR3 sequence is 13 residues long. CDR3 sequence (DNA): TGCGCCAGCAGGCCAGGACAGGAGGTGACCCAGTACTTC. It encodes CASRPGQEVTQYF.

The genes are TRBV9 and TRBJ2-5; D is possibly TRBD1 (6 bases). The germline CDR1 and CDR2 sequences are SGDLS and YYNGEE. V was pared by 4 bases and J by 1 base, with 14 bases between. This CDR3 is built from 15 residues. This chain's CDR3 is CASSRGHLPQETQYF. CDR3 nucleotides: TGTGCCAGCAGCCGGGGACATCTCCCCCAAGAGACCCAGTACTTC. Filled out from reference TRBV9 and TRBJ2-5, the complete variable domain reads DSGVTQTPKHLITATGQRVTLRCSPRSGDLSVYWYQQSLDQGLQFLIQYYNGEERAKGNILERFSAQQFPDLHSELNLSSLELGDSALYFCASSRGHLPQETQYFGPGTRLLVL.

Only one count was recorded for this clonotype. The CDR3 DNA reads TGTGCCAGCAGCTTAGAACAGGGGGCCGCCTACAATGAGCAGTTCTTC. Its protein is CASSLEQGAAYNEQFF. V is TRBV11-3 and J is TRBJ2-1; 9 nucleotides agree with TRBD1. The CDR3 has 16 amino acids. V dropped 0 bases and J dropped 2; count of bases not matched to a gene: 2. The germline gives CDR1 SGHNT, CDR2 YENEEA.

This clonotype turned up a few times. The genes are TRBV12-3 or TRBV12-4 and TRBJ2-1; TRBD2 aligns across 8 bases. Trimming at V came to 7 bases and at J to 12 bases, leaving 8 bases not matched to a gene. The CDR3 covers 12 residues. The CDR3 DNA is TGTGCCAGCAAAACCGGGACTAGTAGGCAGTTCTTC. This sequence encodes CASKTGTSRQFF.

This sequence joins TRBV7-3 and TRBJ2-3, with D possibly being TRBD2 (6 bases). Deletions cut 1 base from V and 3 bases from J, with 14 bases between. Germline V gene sequence: CDR1 SGHTA, CDR2 FQGTGA. The CDR3 contains 16 residues. The DNA of the CDR3 is TGTGCCAGCAGCTTAAGGGGGGACCTCCCGACAGATACGCAGTATTTT. Amino acid sequence: CASSLRGDLPTDTQYF.

This clonotype has more than one count but fewer than ten. V and J are TRBV29-1 and TRBJ1-2; unclear D gene. This CDR3 comprises 10 residues. Germline CDR1 SQVTM, CDR2 ANQGSEA. Trimming shortened V by 4 bases and J by 8 bases, and 8 bases separated the two germline ends. The CDR3 DNA sequence: TGCAGCGTTGGATTGGCCGGCTACACCTTC. It translates to CSVGLAGYTF.

This clonotype was picked up a small number of times. The rearrangement joins TRBV27 to TRBJ2-7; TRBD2 agrees at 9 bases. Germline trimming cut 5 bases from V and 4 bases from J; bases unmatched to any gene: 9. This CDR3 is built from 15 residues. Germline CDR1 is MNHEY and CDR2 is SMNVEV (reference sequence). The CDR3 here is CASSPFSGRSYEQYF. The CDR3 coding sequence is TGTGCCAGCAGTCCTTTTAGCGGGAGAAGTTACGAGCAGTACTTC.

This clonotype came up a few times. The CDR3 coding sequence is TGTGCCAGCAGCCACCCAGGGGGCGAGGGCTATGGCTACACCTTC. Amino acid sequence: CASSHPGGEGYGYTF. The gene calls are TRBV4-2 and TRBJ1-2; 8 bases fit TRBD1. The CDR3 covers 15 residues. J lost 4 bases, V lost 3 bases, and 7 bases had no gene match. The V gene's germline CDR1 is LGHNA and CDR2 YNFKEQ.

This clonotype was picked up a small number of times. This chain connects TRBV7-2 to TRBJ2-3; D might be TRBD2 (6 bases). CDR1 and CDR2 from the germline V gene are SGHTA and FQGNSA. The CDR3 loop spans 17 amino acids. V was shortened by 1 base and J by 1 base, with 15 bases between the two germline ends. CDR3: CASSLDVRAGRTDTQYF. The CDR3 DNA is TGTGCCAGCAGCTTAGACGTACGAGCGGGTCGCACAGATACGCAGTATTTT.

The sample holds a few counts of this clonotype. The chain carries TRBV27 and TRBJ2-1; TRBD2 is a possible D gene (5 bases). The length of the CDR3 is 17 residues. V was pared by 8 bases and J by 2 bases, with 22 bases between. Germline CDR1 reads MNHEY; CDR2 reads SMNVEV (reference sequence). The DNA for the CDR3 is TGTGCCAGCCGGGCGCATTTAATGAGCGGTACCTACAATGAGCAGTTCTTC. Amino acids: CASRAHLMSGTYNEQFF.

The table lists this clonotype with a few counts. The chain recombines TRBV4-1 with TRBJ2-7; TRBD1 might be the D (6 bases). The germline CDR1 and CDR2 sequences are MGHRA and YSYEKL. V lost 3 bases to trimming and J lost 3 bases, with 12 bases between them. CDR3 length: 14 residues. The CDR3 nucleotides read TGCGCCAGCAGCCATTCAAAAGGGGGCTACGAGCAGTACTTC. It is translated as CASSHSKGGYEQYF.

The rearrangement joins TRBV5-6 to TRBJ2-2, with a tentative D call TRBD2 (6 bases). V was cut by 4 bases and J by 3 bases, with 13 bases left in between. Germline V lookup: CDR1 SGHDT, CDR2 YYEEEE. This CDR3 comprises 15 residues. CDR3 in amino acids: CASSPGLTDTGELFF. The CDR3 bases are TGTGCCAGCAGCCCGGGACTCACGGACACCGGGGAGCTGTTTTTT.

This clonotype has a handful of counts. This sequence joins TRBV9 and TRBJ2-5; D is undetermined. Trimming took off 4 bases at V and 2 bases at J, with 12 bases between the two ends. The germline CDR1 and CDR2 sequences are SGDLS and YYNGEE. The CDR3 runs to 14 residues. CDR3 in DNA: TGTGCCAGCAGCAACCAGGCTACTCAAGAGACCCAGTACTTC. Amino acids: CASSNQATQETQYF.

This clonotype came up many times. The V and J genes are TRBV28 and TRBJ2-7; D not certain. V gave up 4 bases and J gave up 0 bases, with 4 bases separating them. The germline CDR1 and CDR2 sequences are MDHEN and SYDVKM. This CDR3 region has 12 residues. CDR3 protein: CASSSLSYEQYF. DNA for the CDR3: TGTGCCAGCAGTTCCCTCTCCTACGAGCAGTACTTC.

The chain uses TRBV30 and TRBJ1-2; D gene unclear. The length of the CDR3 is 13 residues. V was trimmed by 4 bases and J by 0 bases, leaving 9 bases between them. Germline CDR1 reads GTSNPN; CDR2 reads SVGIG (reference sequence). As DNA, the CDR3 is TGTGCCTGGAAGGGCCGGTCTAACTATGGCTACACCTTC. Translating gives CAWKGRSNYGYTF.

This clonotype was seen many times. V gene TRBV29-1 combines with J gene TRBJ2-3; D perhaps matches TRBD2 (6 bases). Per germline, CDR1 SQVTM and CDR2 ANQGSEA. The CDR3 loop spans 15 amino acids. The V gene lost 0 bases and the J gene lost 4 bases, with 14 bases spanning the gap. CDR3 residues: CSVEDRRGASDTQYF. In nucleotides, the CDR3 is TGCAGCGTTGAAGATCGGAGGGGCGCCTCAGATACGCAGTATTTT.

This clonotype was seen a handful of times. The chain combines TRBV5-6 with TRBJ1-1; D remains ambiguous. This CDR3 contains 15 residues. V lost 1 base, J lost 9 bases, and 19 bases lay in between. CDR1 and CDR2 from the germline V gene are SGHDT and YYEEEE. The CDR3 spells CASSLSIPGPLKAFF. Written as DNA, the CDR3 is TGTGCCAGCAGCTTGTCCATCCCGGGCCCCCTAAAAGCTTTCTTT.

The sample holds a few counts of this clonotype. This chain uses TRBV20-1 with TRBJ1-1; tentative D call: TRBD1 (5 bases). CDR1 and CDR2 from the germline V gene are DFQATT and SNEGSKA (reference sequence). Trimming left V 1 base short and J 1 base short, with 16 bases between. The CDR3 has 16 amino acids. This CDR3 is CSARGHRRIRNTEAFF. The CDR3 DNA reads as TGCAGTGCTAGAGGACACAGGCGGATTAGGAACACTGAAGCTTTCTTT.